Below are 20 T cell receptor beta chains sequenced from a single sample in a study of T cells after yellow fever vaccination. TCRdb re-analysed the 5' RACE reads in MiXCR, keeping a single row per CDR3 protein. The table has about 340,000 distinct CDR3 sequences, under 15% seen once; the top ten hold 3% to 4%. The sequencing here drew on CD4+ T cells sorted from PBMCs, taken 15 days after the yellow fever booster vaccination. Receptor source: a man between 18 and 29 years old who received the YFV17D yellow fever vaccine.

This clonotype appeared a few times. The genes are TRBV30 and TRBJ2-5, with D possibly being TRBD1 (6 bases). Between the trimmed V and J ends, which lost 1 base and 2 bases, there was a span of 8 bases. CDR1 GTSNPN and CDR2 SVGIG come from the germline V gene (reference sequence). The CDR3 covers 13 residues. This CDR3 reads CAWSGTVQETQYF. The CDR3, as DNA: TGTGCCTGGAGTGGGACAGTACAAGAGACCCAGTACTTC.

This clonotype has only a few counts. V and J are TRBV3-1 and TRBJ1-1; 8 positions agree with TRBD1. Germline lookup yields CDR1 LGHDT and CDR2 YNNKEL (reference sequence). CDR3 length: 11 amino acids. V dropped 8 bases and J dropped 8; count of bases not matched to a gene: 4. CDR3 sequence (DNA): TGTGCCAGCGGACAGGGTGCCGAAGCTTTCTTT. It encodes CASGQGAEAFF. Supplemented by reference TRBV3-1 and TRBJ1-1, the full variable domain reads DTAVSQTPKYLVTQMGNDKSIKCEQNLGHDTMYWYKQDSKKFLKIMFSYNNKELIINETVPNRFSPKSPDKAHLNLHINSLELGDSAVYFCASGQGAEAFFGQGTRLTVV.

This clonotype was recorded a few times. Here the CDR3 DNA reads TGTGCCAGCAGCTTGGTCGGCAGGGCCTACGAGCAGTACGTC. Translated, it gives CASSLVGRAYEQYV. The rearrangement uses TRBV5-5 and TRBJ2-7, with a weak D call TRBD1 (5 bases). The CDR3 runs to 14 residues. V was cut by 0 bases and J by 2 bases, with 9 bases left in between. Germline values: CDR1 SGHKS, CDR2 YYEKEE (reference sequence).

Many counts were recorded for this clonotype. The chain joins TRBV10-3 to TRBJ1-6; unclear D gene. The V and J ends lost 0 bases and 11 bases respectively, with 11 bases between them. CDR3 size: 14 residues. Per the germline V gene, CDR1 is ENHRY and CDR2 is SYGVKD. CDR3 loop: CAISESEGWAPLHF. Written as DNA, the CDR3 is TGTGCCATCAGTGAGTCAGAGGGTTGGGCACCCCTCCACTTT.

This clonotype has a handful of counts. The rearrangement uses TRBV7-2 and TRBJ1-2, with 9 bases that match TRBD1. Germline V gene data show CDR1 as SGHTA and CDR2 as FQGNSA. This CDR3 contains 13 residues. V dropped 5 bases and J dropped 7; count of bases not matched to a gene: 5. For the CDR3, the DNA is TGTGCCAGCAGCCCCGGGACAGGGACTGGCTACACCTTC. It codes for CASSPGTGTGYTF.

V usage is TRBV24-1 and J usage is TRBJ2-2; perhaps TRBD2 as D (5 bases). The germline CDR1 and CDR2 sequences are KGHDR and SFDVKD. CDR3 length: 13 residues. The V end was cut by 7 bases, the J end by 8 bases, with 13 bases between. CDR3 region: CATRGSGSGELFF. The CDR3 DNA follows: TGTGCCACCAGGGGTTCGGGGTCTGGGGAGCTGTTTTTT.

The chain has TRBV6-1 and TRBJ1-5, with unresolved D. CDR3 length: 14 residues. The germline V gene has CDR1 MNHNS and CDR2 SASEGT. V shed 2 bases and J shed 3 bases, with 8 bases lying between them. CDR3 DNA: TGTGCCAGCAGTGAATCCTTGGCCAATCAGCCCCAGCATTTT. Its protein product is CASSESLANQPQHF.

The chain's CDR3 is CASSPSDRDDYEQYF. CDR3 DNA sequence: TGTGCCAGCAGTCCGTCCGACAGGGACGACTACGAGCAGTACTTC. The chain links TRBV6-6 to TRBJ2-7, with TRBD1 identical over 7 bases. This CDR3 is 15 amino acids long. Trimming removed 5 bases from V and 3 bases from J; junction bases left unmatched: 10. The germline CDR1 and CDR2 sequences are MNHNY and SVGAGI (reference sequence).

The chain is built from TRBV7-6 and TRBJ2-3; 9 bases line up with TRBD1. Germline CDR1 is SGHVS and CDR2 is FNYEAQ. This CDR3 has 15 amino acids. V shed 5 bases and J 6 bases; nucleotides not matched to a gene: 9. The CDR3 loop is CASSPRTGQGDTQYF. The CDR3 DNA sequence: TGTGCCAGCAGCCCAAGGACAGGACAGGGGGATACGCAGTATTTT. Filled out from reference TRBV7-6 and TRBJ2-3, the complete variable domain reads GAGVSQSPRYKVTKRGQDVALRCDPISGHVSLYWYRQALGQGPEFLTYFNYEAQQDKSGLPNDRFSAERPEGSISTLTIQRTEQRDSAMYRCASSPRTGQGDTQYFGPGTRLTVL.

This clonotype appeared a few times. The chain combines TRBV12-3 or TRBV12-4 with TRBJ2-7; the match to TRBD2 covers 7 bases. V lost 2 bases, J lost 5 bases, and 6 bases stayed unmatched. The CDR3 has 14 amino acids. DNA for the CDR3: TGTGCCAGCAGTTTACGGGGGGTGTTAAACGAGCAGTACTTC. Residues: CASSLRGVLNEQYF.

The rearrangement joins TRBV20-1 to TRBJ1-4, with 7 positions matching TRBD1. J gave up 9 bases and V 0 bases, and 10 bases lay outside the gene matches. CDR3 length equals 15 residues. The germline V gene has CDR1 DFQATT and CDR2 SNEGSKA (reference sequence). The CDR3 loop is CSARDEFQGEKKLFF. The CDR3 DNA reads TGCAGTGCTAGAGATGAGTTTCAGGGGGAGAAAAAACTGTTTTTT.

The chain combines TRBV11-2 with TRBJ2-6; 10 bases align to TRBD1. CDR3 length: 19 residues. Unmatched junction bases numbered 6, after V lost 1 base and J lost 0 bases. Germline-derived CDR1 and CDR2 are SGHAT and FQNNGV. CDR3 sequence reads: CASSLGQGAIISGANVLTF. CDR3 DNA: TGTGCCAGCAGCTTAGGACAGGGGGCGATAATCTCTGGGGCCAACGTCCTGACTTTC. Together with reference TRBV11-2 and TRBJ2-6, the CDR3 gives the full variable domain: EAGVAQSPRYKIIEKRQSVAFWCNPISGHATLYWYQQILGQGPKLLIQFQNNGVVDDSQLPKDRFSAERLKGVDSTLKIQPAKLEDSAVYLCASSLGQGAIISGANVLTFGAGSRLTVL.

The V and J genes are TRBV20-1 and TRBJ1-4; D uncertain. The length of the CDR3 is 12 residues. Germline CDR1 DFQATT, CDR2 SNEGSKA (reference sequence). V lost 1 base and J lost 8, with 8 bases in between. The CDR3, as DNA: TGCAGTGCTAGAGGACCCTCCGAAAAACTGTTTTTT. Its protein is CSARGPSEKLFF.

This sequence joins TRBV2 and TRBJ2-6; D may be TRBD2 (5 bases). Looked up from germline, CDR1 is SNHLY and CDR2 is FYNNEI. The CDR3 contains 18 residues. Trimming pared 6 bases from V and 0 bases from J, leaving 18 bases between. The CDR3 sequence: CASRNNPGKSSGANVLTF. The CDR3 DNA reads TGTGCCAGCAGAAATAATCCGGGGAAAAGCTCTGGGGCCAACGTCCTGACTTTC.

This clonotype was recorded at least ten times. This chain links TRBV5-1 with TRBJ2-7; D is unclear. The CDR3 runs to 11 residues. CDR1 is SGHRS, CDR2 YFSETQ, per germline. V dropped 3 bases and J dropped 4 bases, with 5 bases sitting between them. CDR3 in amino acids: CASSWMYEQYF. The CDR3 coding sequence is TGCGCCAGCAGCTGGATGTACGAGCAGTACTTC.

This clonotype showed up many times. This rearrangement joins TRBV5-4 to TRBJ2-6, with a possible D match to TRBD2 (5 bases). This CDR3 is 15 amino acids long. V lost 0 bases and J 4 bases, leaving 8 bases between the germline ends. CDR1 and CDR2 from the germline V gene are SGHNT and YYREEE (reference sequence). CDR3 in amino acids: CASSLGGLGANVLTF. The CDR3 DNA reads as TGTGCCAGCAGCTTGGGAGGGCTCGGGGCCAACGTCCTGACTTTC.

J is TRBJ2-1 and V is TRBV20-1; 8 positions agree with TRBD2. V dropped 3 bases and J dropped 5; count of bases not matched to a gene: 12. This CDR3 spans 16 amino acids. Germline CDR1 is DFQATT and CDR2 is SNEGSKA (reference sequence). DNA for the CDR3: TGCAGTGCTAGGAAGAGTGGGCGGGGGGCAAACAATGAGCAGTTCTTC. Amino acid sequence: CSARKSGRGANNEQFF.

This clonotype was seen a handful of times. The gene calls are TRBV5-1 and TRBJ2-3; 10 bases agree with TRBD2. V gave up 4 bases and J gave up 3 bases; unmatched junction bases: 5. This CDR3 has 15 residues. CDR1 and CDR2 from the germline V gene are SGHRS and YFSETQ. The CDR3 loop is CASSDASGGTDTQYF. In nucleotides, the CDR3 is TGCGCCAGCAGCGACGCTAGCGGGGGAACAGATACGCAGTATTTT.

V gene TRBV5-1 combines with J gene TRBJ1-2, with D unclear. Looked up from germline, CDR1 is SGHRS and CDR2 is YFSETQ. The CDR3 spans 13 residues. V lost 0 bases, J lost 8 bases, and 11 bases lay in between. The CDR3, as DNA: TGCGCCAGCAGCTTGGGTCCCCTTGGCGGCTACACCTTC. It specifies CASSLGPLGGYTF.

The rearrangement uses TRBV4-1 and TRBJ1-4, with D unclear. The CDR3 covers 15 residues. In germline, CDR1 is MGHRA, CDR2 YSYEKL. The germline V and J ends were trimmed by 1 base and 5 bases, with 11 bases remaining between them. The CDR3 DNA is TGCGCCAGCAGCCAAGCGAGGGCAGTCAATGAAAAACTGTTTTTT. Protein product: CASSQARAVNEKLFF.